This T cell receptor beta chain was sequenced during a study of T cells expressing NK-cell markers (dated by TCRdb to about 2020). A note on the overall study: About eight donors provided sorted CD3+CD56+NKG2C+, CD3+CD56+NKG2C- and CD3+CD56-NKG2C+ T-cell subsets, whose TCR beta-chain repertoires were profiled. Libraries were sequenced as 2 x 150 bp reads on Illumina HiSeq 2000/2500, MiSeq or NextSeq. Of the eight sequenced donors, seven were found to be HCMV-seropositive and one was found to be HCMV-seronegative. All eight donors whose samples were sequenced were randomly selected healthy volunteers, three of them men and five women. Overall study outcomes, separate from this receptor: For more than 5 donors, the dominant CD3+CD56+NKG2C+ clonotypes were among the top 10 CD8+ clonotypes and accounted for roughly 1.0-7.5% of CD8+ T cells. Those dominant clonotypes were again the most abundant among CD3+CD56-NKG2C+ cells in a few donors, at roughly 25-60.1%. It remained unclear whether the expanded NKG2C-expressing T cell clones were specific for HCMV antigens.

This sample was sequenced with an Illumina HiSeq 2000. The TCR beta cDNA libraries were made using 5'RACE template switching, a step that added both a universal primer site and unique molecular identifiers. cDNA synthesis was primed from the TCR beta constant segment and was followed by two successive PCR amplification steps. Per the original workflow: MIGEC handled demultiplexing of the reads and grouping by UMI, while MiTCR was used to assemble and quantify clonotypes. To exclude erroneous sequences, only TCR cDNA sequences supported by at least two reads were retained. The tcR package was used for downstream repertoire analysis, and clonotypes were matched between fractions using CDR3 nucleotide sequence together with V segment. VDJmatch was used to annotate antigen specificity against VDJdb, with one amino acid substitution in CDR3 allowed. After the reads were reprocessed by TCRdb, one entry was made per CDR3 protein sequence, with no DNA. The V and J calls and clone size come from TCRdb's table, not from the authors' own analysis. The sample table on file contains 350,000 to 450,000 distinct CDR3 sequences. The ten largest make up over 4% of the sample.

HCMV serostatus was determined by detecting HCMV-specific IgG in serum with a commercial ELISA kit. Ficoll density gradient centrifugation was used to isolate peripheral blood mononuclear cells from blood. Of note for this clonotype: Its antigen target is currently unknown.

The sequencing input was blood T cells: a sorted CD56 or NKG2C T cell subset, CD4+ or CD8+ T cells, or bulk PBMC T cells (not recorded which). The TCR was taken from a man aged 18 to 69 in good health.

The CDR3 region: CASSEARPNTEAFF. Recombination joined TRBV2 with TRBJ1-1. The CDR3, cysteine through phenylalanine, is 14 amino acids long. The record lacks a DNA sequence. The germline V gene provides CDR1 SNHLY and CDR2 FYNNEI.